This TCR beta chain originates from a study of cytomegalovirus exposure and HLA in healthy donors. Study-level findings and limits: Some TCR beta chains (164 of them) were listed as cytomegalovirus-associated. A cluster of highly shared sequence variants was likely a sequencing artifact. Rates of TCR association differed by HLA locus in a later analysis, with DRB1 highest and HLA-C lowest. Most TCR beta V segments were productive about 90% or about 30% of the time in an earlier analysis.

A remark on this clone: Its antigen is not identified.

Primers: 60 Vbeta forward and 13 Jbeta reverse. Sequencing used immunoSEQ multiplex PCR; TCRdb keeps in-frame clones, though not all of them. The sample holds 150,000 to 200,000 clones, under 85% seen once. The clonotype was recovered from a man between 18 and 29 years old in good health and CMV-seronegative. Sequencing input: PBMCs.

The CDR3 DNA is TGTGCCAGCAGCTTGTTACAAATGATGGATACGCAGTATTTT. Translated, it gives CASSLLQMMDTQYF. The V and J genes are TRBV5-8 and TRBJ2-3; D is uncertain. Germline-derived CDR1 and CDR2 are SGHTS and YDEGEE. Trimming took off 1 base at V and 6 bases at J, with 12 bases between the two ends. This CDR3 is built from 14 residues.